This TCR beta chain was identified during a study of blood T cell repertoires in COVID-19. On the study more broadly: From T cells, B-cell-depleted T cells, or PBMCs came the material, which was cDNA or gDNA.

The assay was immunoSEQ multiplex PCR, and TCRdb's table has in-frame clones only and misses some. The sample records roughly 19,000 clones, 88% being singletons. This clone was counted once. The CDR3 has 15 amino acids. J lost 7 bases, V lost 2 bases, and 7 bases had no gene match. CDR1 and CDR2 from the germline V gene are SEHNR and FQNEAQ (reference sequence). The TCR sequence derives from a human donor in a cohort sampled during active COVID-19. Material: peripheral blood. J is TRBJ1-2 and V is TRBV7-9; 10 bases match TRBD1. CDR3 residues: CASSLSAGQGLGYTF. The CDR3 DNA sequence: TGTGCCAGCAGCTTATCCGCGGGACAGGGGCTTGGCTACACCTTC.